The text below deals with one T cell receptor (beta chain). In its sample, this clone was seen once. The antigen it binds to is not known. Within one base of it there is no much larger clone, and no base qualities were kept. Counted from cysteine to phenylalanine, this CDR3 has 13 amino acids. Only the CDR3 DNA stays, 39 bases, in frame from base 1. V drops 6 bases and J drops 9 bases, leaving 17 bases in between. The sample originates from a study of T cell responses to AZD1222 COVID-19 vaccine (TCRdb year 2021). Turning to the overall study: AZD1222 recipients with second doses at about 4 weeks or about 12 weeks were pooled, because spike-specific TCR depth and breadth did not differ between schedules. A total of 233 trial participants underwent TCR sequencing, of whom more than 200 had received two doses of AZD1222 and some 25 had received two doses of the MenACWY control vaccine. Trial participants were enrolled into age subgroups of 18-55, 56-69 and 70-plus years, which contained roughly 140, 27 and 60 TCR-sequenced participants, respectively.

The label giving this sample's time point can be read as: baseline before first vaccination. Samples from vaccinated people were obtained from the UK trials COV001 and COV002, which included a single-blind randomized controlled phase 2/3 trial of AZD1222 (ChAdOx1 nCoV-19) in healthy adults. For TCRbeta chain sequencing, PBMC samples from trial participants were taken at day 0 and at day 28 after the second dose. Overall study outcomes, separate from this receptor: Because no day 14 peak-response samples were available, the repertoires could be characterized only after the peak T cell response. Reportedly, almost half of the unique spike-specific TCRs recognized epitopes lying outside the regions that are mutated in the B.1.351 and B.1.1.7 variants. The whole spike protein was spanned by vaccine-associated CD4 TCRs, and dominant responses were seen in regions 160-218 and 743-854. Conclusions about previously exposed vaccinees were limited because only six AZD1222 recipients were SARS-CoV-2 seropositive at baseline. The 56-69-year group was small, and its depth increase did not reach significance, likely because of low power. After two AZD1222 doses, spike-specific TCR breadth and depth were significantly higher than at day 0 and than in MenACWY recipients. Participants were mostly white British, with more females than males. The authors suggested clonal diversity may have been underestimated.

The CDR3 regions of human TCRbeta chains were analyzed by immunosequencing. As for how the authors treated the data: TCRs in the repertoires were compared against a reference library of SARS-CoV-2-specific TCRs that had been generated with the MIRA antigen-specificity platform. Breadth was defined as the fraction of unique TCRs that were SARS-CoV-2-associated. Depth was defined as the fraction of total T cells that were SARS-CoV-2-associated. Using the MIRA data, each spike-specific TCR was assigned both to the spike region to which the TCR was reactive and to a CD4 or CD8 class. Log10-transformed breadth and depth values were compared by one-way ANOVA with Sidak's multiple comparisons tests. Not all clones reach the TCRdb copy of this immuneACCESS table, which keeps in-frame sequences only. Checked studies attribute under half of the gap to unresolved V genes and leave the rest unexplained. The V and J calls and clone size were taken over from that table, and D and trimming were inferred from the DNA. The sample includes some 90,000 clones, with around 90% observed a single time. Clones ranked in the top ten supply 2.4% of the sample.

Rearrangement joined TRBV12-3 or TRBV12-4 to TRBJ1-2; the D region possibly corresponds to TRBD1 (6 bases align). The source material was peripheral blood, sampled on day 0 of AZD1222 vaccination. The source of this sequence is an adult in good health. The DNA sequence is TGTGCCAGCAGCCTACAGGGTACCCTGAGCTACACCTTC. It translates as CASSLQGTLSYTF.